This T cell receptor beta chain was sequenced during a study of T cell repertoires in cytomegalovirus infection. Worth noting for this clonotype: The antigen is unknown.

TCRdb re-derived calls from the reads in MiXCR, one entry per CDR3 protein. This sample has approximately 340,000 distinct CDR3 sequences, with roughly 29% found just once. This receptor was identified in a human donor in good health (CMV status not recorded). Some clones in this sample may be carry-over from other donors' samples. Sequencing used cultured PBMCs, obtained from culture after CMV antigen stimulation.

CDR3 sequence (DNA): TGTGCCAGCAGCACTCGACTCGCGCGGTACTACAATGAGCAGTTCTTC. Translated, it gives CASSTRLARYYNEQFF. This chain joins TRBV11-2 and TRBJ2-1; no clear D. Germline CDR1 reads SGHAT; CDR2 reads FQNNGV. The V and J ends lost 5 bases and 3 bases respectively, with 17 bases between them. The CDR3 covers 16 residues.